These 24 T cell receptor beta chains were all obtained from the same sample, sequenced in a study of T cells in localized non-small cell lung cancer. Generated by immunoSEQ multiplex PCR, the TCRdb table keeps only in-frame clones and is missing some. The sample has 1,500 to 2,000 clones, about 23% seen once. The sequences come from lung tumor tissue, collected before any cancer treatment. Every receptor here comes from a male donor older than 55 with stage II lung adenocarcinoma.

This clone is termed large. V gene TRBV30 combines with J gene TRBJ2-7; tentatively, D is TRBD2 (5 bases). Germline V lookup: CDR1 GTSNPN, CDR2 SVGIG (reference sequence). This CDR3 comprises 14 residues. V lost 0 bases and J 4 bases, leaving 13 bases between the germline ends. The CDR3 DNA sequence: TGTGCCTGGAGTGTAGCGGTGACGGGATACGAGCAGTACTTC. Amino acid sequence: CAWSVAVTGYEQYF.

V and J are TRBV19 and TRBJ1-1, with a tentative D call TRBD1 (6 bases). Trimming cost V 7 bases and J 5 bases, with 17 bases left between them. The CDR3 sequence is 14 residues long. Germline V lookup: CDR1 LNHDA, CDR2 SQIVND (reference sequence). The CDR3, as DNA: TGTGCCAGTACCTCGATTGACAGGACAACTGAAGCTTTCTTT. Translated, it gives CASTSIDRTTEAFF.

This clone was picked up a small number of times. J is TRBJ2-7 and V is TRBV6-8; D is ambiguous. From germline, CDR1 is MNHGY and CDR2 SAAAGT. V lost 3 bases to trimming and J lost 2 bases, with 8 bases between them. This CDR3 comprises 13 residues. The CDR3 coding sequence is TGTGCCAGCAGTTATTCTGGGCCCTACGAGCAGTACGTC. It translates to CASSYSGPYEQYV.

V and J are TRBV11-3 and TRBJ2-1; the match to TRBD2 covers 7 bases. V lost 3 bases to trimming and J lost 10 bases; unmatched junction nucleotides: 9. The germline gives CDR1 SGHNT, CDR2 YENEEA. The CDR3 totals 14 residues. CDR3 in amino acids: CASSLGGTAGEQFF. The CDR3 DNA follows: TGTGCCAGCAGCTTGGGGGGGACCGCCGGGGAGCAGTTCTTC.

In this sample, this clone is medium-sized. The gene calls are TRBV11-3 and TRBJ1-1; the D gene is possibly TRBD1 (5 bases). This CDR3 is 15 amino acids long. CDR1 and CDR2 (germline): SGHNT, YENEEA. V lost 5 bases to trimming and J lost 0 bases, with 13 bases between them. The CDR3, as DNA: TGTGCCAGCAGCAATGACAGAGACCTGAACACTGAAGCTTTCTTT. It specifies CASSNDRDLNTEAFF. The whole variable domain, filled in from reference TRBV11-3 and TRBJ1-1, reads EAGVVQSPRYKIIEKKQPVAFWCNPISGHNTLYWYLQNLGQGPELLIRYENEEAVDDSQLPKDRFSAERLKGVDSTLKIQPAELGDSAVYLCASSNDRDLNTEAFFGQGTRLTVV.

This clone rates as large. This rearrangement joins TRBV15 to TRBJ1-5; D not resolved. CDR3 size: 14 residues. CDR1 is LNHNV, CDR2 YYDKDF, per germline (reference sequence). Between the trimmed V and J ends, which lost 1 base and 2 bases, there was a span of 6 bases. CDR3 DNA sequence: TGTGCCACCAGCAGAGGGTCAGGCAATCAGCCCCAGCATTTT. Translating it yields CATSRGSGNQPQHF. The whole variable domain, filled in from reference TRBV15 and TRBJ1-5, reads DAMVIQNPRYQVTQFGKPVTLSCSQTLNHNVMYWYQQKSSQAPKLLFHYYDKDFNNEADTPDNFQSRRPNTSFCFLDIRSPGLGDTAMYLCATSRGSGNQPQHFGDGTRLSIL.

This clone was counted a few times. The chain has TRBV11-3 and TRBJ2-2, with TRBD2 matching 9 bases. Germline V gene lookup returns CDR1 SGHNT and CDR2 YENEEA. There are 17 residues in the CDR3. V shed 3 bases, J shed 0 bases, and the junction held 5 bases outside the gene matches. The DNA for the CDR3 is TGTGCCAGCAGCTTTTTAGCGGGGGCCACGAACACCGGGGAGCTGTTTTTT. Translated: CASSFLAGATNTGELFF. Filled out from reference TRBV11-3 and TRBJ2-2, the complete variable domain reads EAGVVQSPRYKIIEKKQPVAFWCNPISGHNTLYWYLQNLGQGPELLIRYENEEAVDDSQLPKDRFSAERLKGVDSTLKIQPAELGDSAVYLCASSFLAGATNTGELFFGEGSRLTVL.

This chain connects TRBV11-3 to TRBJ2-2; 7 bases map to TRBD2. V lost 1 base, J lost 4 bases, and 6 bases stayed unmatched. Germline-derived CDR1 and CDR2 are SGHNT and YENEEA. This CDR3 comprises 16 residues. The CDR3 reads CASSLVWAGVTGELFF. DNA of the CDR3: TGTGCCAGCAGCTTAGTTTGGGCGGGGGTCACCGGGGAGCTGTTTTTT.

The chain uses TRBV18 and TRBJ1-3; a possible D gene is TRBD1 (6 bases). CDR3 size: 18 residues. Trimming pared 3 bases from V and 0 bases from J, leaving 18 bases between. Germline V gene sequence: CDR1 KGHSH, CDR2 LQKENI. CDR3 coding DNA: TGTGCCAGCTCACCGGGGATATCAGGGGTAAGCTCTGGAAACACCATATATTTT. It specifies CASSPGISGVSSGNTIYF.

The chain has TRBV29-1 and TRBJ1-2; D is unresolved. Germline loops: CDR1 SQVTM, CDR2 ANQGSEA. CDR3 length: 12 amino acids. V was shortened by 6 bases and J by 0 bases, with 8 bases between the two germline ends. CDR3 DNA sequence: TGCAGCGTCCCAGCTGCTAACTATGGCTACACCTTC. It yields the protein CSVPAANYGYTF.

V is TRBV7-4 and J is TRBJ2-1; no definite D call. The CDR3 consists of 13 residues. Trimming pared 4 bases from V and 9 bases from J, leaving 13 bases between. The germline gives CDR1 SGHVT, CDR2 SQSDAQ. The CDR3 bases are TGTGCCAGCAGCTCGGACCGACGCAGTGAGCAGTTCTTC. Its protein product is CASSSDRRSEQFF.

The chain has TRBV11-3 and TRBJ1-4; TRBD1 aligns across 8 bases. The length of the CDR3 is 16 residues. V was clipped by 3 bases and J by 6 bases; unmatched bases: 9. CDR1 and CDR2 from the germline V gene are SGHNT and YENEEA. The CDR3 sequence is CASSFTRQGWYEKLFF. DNA for the CDR3: TGTGCCAGCAGCTTTACGAGACAGGGGTGGTATGAAAAACTGTTTTTT.

This chain links TRBV9 with TRBJ2-5; the match to TRBD2 covers 8 bases. V was clipped by 3 bases and J by 1 base; unmatched bases: 8. This CDR3 has 16 amino acids. Germline values: CDR1 SGDLS, CDR2 YYNGEE. CDR3 amino acids: CASSAPPSGLQETQYF. In DNA, the CDR3 is TGTGCCAGCAGCGCCCCCCCTAGCGGGCTCCAAGAGACCCAGTACTTC. The variable domain in full, with the rest retrieved from reference TRBV9 and TRBJ2-5, is DSGVTQTPKHLITATGQRVTLRCSPRSGDLSVYWYQQSLDQGLQFLIQYYNGEERAKGNILERFSAQQFPDLHSELNLSSLELGDSALYFCASSAPPSGLQETQYFGPGTRLLVL.

The chain joins TRBV18 to TRBJ1-1; TRBD1 matches at 7 bases. Germline lookup yields CDR1 KGHSH and CDR2 LQKENI. Trimming cost V 1 base and J 1 base; bases outside gene matches: 0. The CDR3 is 14 residues long. The CDR3 bases are TGTGCCAGCTCACCACGGACAGGGAACACTGAAGCTTTCTTT. Protein product: CASSPRTGNTEAFF.

This rearrangement joins TRBV11-3 to TRBJ1-1; 7 bases are shared with TRBD1. Germline V gene lookup returns CDR1 SGHNT and CDR2 YENEEA. This CDR3 has 14 residues. With V trimmed by 8 bases and J by 0 bases, 6 bases remained unmatched. As DNA, the CDR3 is TGTGCCAGCCTCGTCAGGGGGATGAACACTGAAGCTTTCTTT. Its protein is CASLVRGMNTEAFF.

This clone came up a few times. This CDR3 is CASSYSGSSGNTIYF. The CDR3 nucleotides are TGTGCCAGCAGTTACTCCGGGTCCTCTGGAAACACCATATATTTT. The chain combines TRBV6-8 with TRBJ1-3; D is unresolved. With 0 bases removed from V and 0 bases from J, the gap between germline ends came to 6 bases. CDR3 length equals 15 residues. CDR1 and CDR2 from the germline V gene are MNHGY and SAAAGT.

V and J are TRBV15 and TRBJ2-5, with D possibly TRBD2 on 7 matching bases. This CDR3 is built from 16 residues. V shed 5 bases and J shed 5 bases, with 21 bases lying between them. Germline V CDR1 and CDR2: LNHNV, YYDKDF (reference sequence). This CDR3 is CATSSSGGGGAETQYF. The CDR3 DNA sequence: TGTGCCACCAGCTCGTCGGGGGGCGGGGGAGCCGAGACCCAGTACTTC.

The rearrangement links TRBV5-1 to TRBJ2-3; a weak D match, TRBD2 (6 bases). The germline V and J ends were trimmed by 0 bases and 6 bases, with 17 bases remaining between them. The CDR3 has 16 residues. The germline V gene has CDR1 SGHRS and CDR2 YFSETQ. Here the CDR3 reads CASSLAVLAMSDTQYF. The CDR3 nucleotides are TGCGCCAGCAGCTTGGCCGTTCTAGCGATGTCTGATACGCAGTATTTT. The full variable domain, rest sourced from reference TRBV5-1 and TRBJ2-3, is KAGVTQTPRYLIKTRGQQVTLSCSPISGHRSVSWYQQTPGQGLQFLFEYFSETQRNKGNFPGRFSGRQFSNSRSEMNVSTLELGDSALYLCASSLAVLAMSDTQYFGPGTRLTVL.

V usage is TRBV18 and J usage is TRBJ1-3; D is unresolved. Germline loops: CDR1 KGHSH, CDR2 LQKENI. Trimming took off 2 bases at V and 0 bases at J, with 14 bases between the two ends. The CDR3 sequence is 17 residues long. The CDR3 here is CASSPSQAPLSGNTIYF. The CDR3 region has the DNA TGTGCCAGCTCACCATCCCAAGCTCCTCTCTCTGGAAACACCATATATTTT.

In this sample, this clone turned up a few times. CDR3 residues: CASSPPGGLNTGELFF. CDR3 bases: TGTGCCAGCAGCCCCCCGGGGGGCCTTAACACCGGGGAGCTGTTTTTT. This chain joins TRBV6-8 and TRBJ2-2, with a possible D match to TRBD2 (7 bases). The CDR3 covers 16 residues. The germline V and J ends were trimmed by 6 bases and 2 bases, with 16 bases remaining between them. CDR1 and CDR2 (germline): MNHGY, SAAAGT.

The V and J genes are TRBV6-8 and TRBJ1-1; D gene unclear. The CDR3 length is 13 residues. The V end lost 7 bases, the J end lost 0 bases, and 9 bases lay between the germline ends. Germline CDR1 reads MNHGY; CDR2 reads SAAAGT. In nucleotides, the CDR3 is TGTGCCAGCACCACGGGGTTGAACACTGAAGCTTTCTTT. Translation: CASTTGLNTEAFF.

This clone was seen a handful of times. The chain is built from TRBV28 and TRBJ2-3; 7 bases line up with TRBD2. Germline loops: CDR1 MDHEN, CDR2 SYDVKM. Trimming at V came to 9 bases and at J to 11 bases, leaving 14 bases not matched to a gene. This CDR3 is 13 amino acids long. DNA of the CDR3: TGTGCCAGTAGGATTGATACTTGGGGGGGGCAGTATTTT. This gives the protein CASRIDTWGGQYF.

This clone was picked up a small number of times. The CDR3 spells CAISESRDILGYTF. CDR3 DNA: TGTGCCATCAGTGAGTCCCGGGACATCCTTGGCTACACCTTC. J is TRBJ1-2 and V is TRBV10-3, with a possible D match to TRBD1 (6 bases). CDR1 is ENHRY, CDR2 SYGVKD, per germline. The germline V and J ends were trimmed by 0 bases and 7 bases, with 12 bases remaining between them. The CDR3 has 14 residues.

This clone was counted between two and nine times. J is TRBJ1-1 and V is TRBV6-8; 8 bases are a match to TRBD1. Losses at the gene ends were 5 bases for V and 2 bases for J; bases not matched to a gene: 10. Germline CDR1 MNHGY, CDR2 SAAAGT. The CDR3 sequence is 16 residues long. This CDR3 reads CASSAHPTGVNTEAFF. Written as DNA, the CDR3 is TGTGCCAGCAGTGCCCACCCGACAGGGGTCAACACTGAAGCTTTCTTT.